The clone carrying this T cell receptor (beta chain) was seen only a few times. The antigen remains undetermined. This sample is part of a study of T cell repertoires in cytomegalovirus infection. Study background: TCR beta signatures that were public indicated CMV infection and matching HLA type.

J was trimmed by 2 bases and V by 1 base; bases with no gene match: 2. The germline V gene encodes CDR1 LNHDA and CDR2 SQIVND (reference sequence). The CDR3 covers 15 residues. Study-wide results and caveats: Clonotypes of TCR beta that were HLA-C-restricted and CMV-specific dominated the ex vivo response. Cumulative frequency of public TCR beta families picked out carriers of CMV plus the relevant HLA.

Each CDR3 protein gets one entry after TCRdb re-called the reads with MiXCR. The sample has about 150,000 distinct CDR3 sequences; roughly a quarter are singletons. The chain employs TRBV19 and TRBJ2-1; 7 bases match TRBD2. The source of this sequence is a human donor in good health (CMV status not recorded). Some clones in this sample may be carry-over from other donors' samples. Source material: PBMCs. The CDR3 DNA reads TGTGCCAGTAGTATAGGACTAGCCCCCTACAATGAGCAGTTCTTC. Its translation is CASSIGLAPYNEQFF.